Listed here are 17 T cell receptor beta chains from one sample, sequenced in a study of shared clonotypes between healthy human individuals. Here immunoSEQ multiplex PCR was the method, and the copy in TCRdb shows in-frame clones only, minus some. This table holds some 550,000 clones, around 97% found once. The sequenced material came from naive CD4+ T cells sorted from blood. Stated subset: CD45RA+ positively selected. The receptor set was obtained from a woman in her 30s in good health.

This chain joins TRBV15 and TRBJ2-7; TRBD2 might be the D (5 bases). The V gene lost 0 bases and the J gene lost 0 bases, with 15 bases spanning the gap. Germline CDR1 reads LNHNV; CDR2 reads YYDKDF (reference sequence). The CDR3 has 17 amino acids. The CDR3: CATSRDRYDGNSYEQYF. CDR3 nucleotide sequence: TGTGCCACCAGCAGAGATAGGTACGACGGGAACTCCTACGAGCAGTACTTC.

In DNA form, the CDR3 reads TGTGCCAGCAGTGAATCATGGGCGGCTTATGGCTACACCTTC. This codes for CASSESWAAYGYTF. The chain is built from TRBV6-1 and TRBJ1-2; D uncertain. Trimming pared 2 bases from V and 5 bases from J, leaving 12 bases between. Germline loops: CDR1 MNHNS, CDR2 SASEGT. There are 14 residues in the CDR3.

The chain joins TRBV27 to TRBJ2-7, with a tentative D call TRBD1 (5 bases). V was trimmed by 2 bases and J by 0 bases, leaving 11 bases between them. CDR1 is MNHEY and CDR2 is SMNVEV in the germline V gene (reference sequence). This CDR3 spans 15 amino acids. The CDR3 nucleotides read TGTGCCAGCAGTTTAGGTCCAGGGCTCTCCTACGAGCAGTACTTC. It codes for CASSLGPGLSYEQYF.

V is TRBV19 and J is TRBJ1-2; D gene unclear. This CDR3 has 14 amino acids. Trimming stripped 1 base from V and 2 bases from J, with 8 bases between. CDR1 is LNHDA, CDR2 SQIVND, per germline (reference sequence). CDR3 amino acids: CASSIAPENYGYTF. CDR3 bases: TGTGCCAGTAGTATAGCCCCGGAAAACTATGGCTACACCTTC.

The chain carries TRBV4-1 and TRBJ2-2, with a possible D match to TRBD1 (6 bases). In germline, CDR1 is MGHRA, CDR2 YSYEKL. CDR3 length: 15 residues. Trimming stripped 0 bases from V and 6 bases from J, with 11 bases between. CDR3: CASSQDRTGPGELFF. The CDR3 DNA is TGCGCCAGCAGCCAAGATCGCACAGGGCCCGGGGAGCTGTTTTTT.

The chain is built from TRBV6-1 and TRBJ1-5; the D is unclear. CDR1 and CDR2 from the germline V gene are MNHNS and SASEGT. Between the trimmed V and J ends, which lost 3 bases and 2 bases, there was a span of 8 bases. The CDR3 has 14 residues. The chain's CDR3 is CASSDAGRNQPQHF. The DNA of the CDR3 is TGTGCCAGCAGTGATGCCGGACGCAATCAGCCCCAGCATTTT.

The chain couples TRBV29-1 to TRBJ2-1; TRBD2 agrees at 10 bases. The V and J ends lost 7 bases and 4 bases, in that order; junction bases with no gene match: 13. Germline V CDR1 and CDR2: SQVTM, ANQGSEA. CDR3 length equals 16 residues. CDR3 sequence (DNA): TGCAGCGGGAGGCGGGGACTAGCGATTGGTTACAATGAGCAGTTCTTC. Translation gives CSGRRGLAIGYNEQFF.

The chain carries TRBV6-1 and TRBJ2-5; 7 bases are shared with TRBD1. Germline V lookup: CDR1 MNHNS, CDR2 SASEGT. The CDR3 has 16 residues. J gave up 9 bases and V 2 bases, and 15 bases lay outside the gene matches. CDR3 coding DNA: TGTGCCAGCAGTGAAAGGGACAGCGTCCCGATCCGGGCCCAGTACTTC. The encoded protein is CASSERDSVPIRAQYF.

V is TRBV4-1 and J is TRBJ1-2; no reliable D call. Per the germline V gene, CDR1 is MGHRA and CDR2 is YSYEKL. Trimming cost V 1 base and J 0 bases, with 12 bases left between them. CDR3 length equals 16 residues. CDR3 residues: CASSQGGGGANYGYTF. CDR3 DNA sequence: TGCGCCAGCAGCCAAGGAGGTGGTGGGGCTAACTATGGCTACACCTTC.

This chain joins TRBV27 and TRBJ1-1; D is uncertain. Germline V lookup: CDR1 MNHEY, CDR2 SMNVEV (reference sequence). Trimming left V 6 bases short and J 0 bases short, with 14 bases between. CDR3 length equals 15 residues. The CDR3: CASSPLAGMNTEAFF. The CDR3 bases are TGTGCCAGCAGCCCTCTTGCGGGCATGAACACTGAAGCTTTCTTT.

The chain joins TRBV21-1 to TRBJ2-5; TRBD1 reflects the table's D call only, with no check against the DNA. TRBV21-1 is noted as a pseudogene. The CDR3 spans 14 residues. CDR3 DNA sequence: TGTGCCAGCAGCAAAGTAGTACAGGACGAGACCCAGTACTTC. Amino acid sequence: CASSKVVQDETQYF.

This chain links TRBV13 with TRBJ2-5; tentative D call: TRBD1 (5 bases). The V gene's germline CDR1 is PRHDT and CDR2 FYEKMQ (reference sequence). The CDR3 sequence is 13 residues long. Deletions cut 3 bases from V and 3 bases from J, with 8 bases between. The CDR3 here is CASSFGHEETQYF. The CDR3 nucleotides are TGTGCCAGCAGCTTTGGACATGAAGAGACCCAGTACTTC.

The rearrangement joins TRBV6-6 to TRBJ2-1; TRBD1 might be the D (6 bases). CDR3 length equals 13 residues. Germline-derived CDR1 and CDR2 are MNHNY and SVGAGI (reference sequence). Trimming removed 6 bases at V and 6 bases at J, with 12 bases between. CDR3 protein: CASSPGQPNEQFF. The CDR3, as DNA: TGTGCCAGCAGCCCCGGACAGCCCAATGAGCAGTTCTTC.

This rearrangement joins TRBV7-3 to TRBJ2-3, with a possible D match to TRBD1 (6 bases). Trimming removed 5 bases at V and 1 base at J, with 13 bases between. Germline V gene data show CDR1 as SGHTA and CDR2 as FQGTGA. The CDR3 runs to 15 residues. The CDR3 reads CASSRQAQGTDTQYF. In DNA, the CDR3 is TGTGCCAGCAGCAGACAGGCCCAGGGCACAGATACGCAGTATTTT.

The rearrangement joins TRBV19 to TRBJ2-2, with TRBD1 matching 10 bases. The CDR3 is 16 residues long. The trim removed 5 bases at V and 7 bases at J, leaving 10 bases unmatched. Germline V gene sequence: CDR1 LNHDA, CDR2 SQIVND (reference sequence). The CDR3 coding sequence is TGTGCCAGTAGTCAAACTCCGGGACAGGGGTTCGGGGAGCTGTTTTTT. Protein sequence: CASSQTPGQGFGELFF. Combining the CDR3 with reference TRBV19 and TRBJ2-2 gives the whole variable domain DGGITQSPKYLFRKEGQNVTLSCEQNLNHDAMYWYRQDPGQGLRLIYYSQIVNDFQKGDIAEGYSVSREKKESFPLTVTSAQKNPTAFYLCASSQTPGQGFGELFFGEGSRLTVL.

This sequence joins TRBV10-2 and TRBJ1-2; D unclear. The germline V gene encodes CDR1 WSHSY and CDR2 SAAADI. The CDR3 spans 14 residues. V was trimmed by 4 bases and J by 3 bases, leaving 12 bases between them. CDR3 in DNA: TGCGCCAGCAGTGGTTTCGTTAGGGACTATGGCTACACCTTC. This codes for CASSGFVRDYGYTF.

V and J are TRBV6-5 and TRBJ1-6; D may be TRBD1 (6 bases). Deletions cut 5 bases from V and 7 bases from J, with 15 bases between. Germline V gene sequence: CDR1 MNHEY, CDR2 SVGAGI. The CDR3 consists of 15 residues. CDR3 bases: TGTGCCAGCAGTGGGGGGCTACGATGGAATTCACCCCTCCACTTT. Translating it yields CASSGGLRWNSPLHF.